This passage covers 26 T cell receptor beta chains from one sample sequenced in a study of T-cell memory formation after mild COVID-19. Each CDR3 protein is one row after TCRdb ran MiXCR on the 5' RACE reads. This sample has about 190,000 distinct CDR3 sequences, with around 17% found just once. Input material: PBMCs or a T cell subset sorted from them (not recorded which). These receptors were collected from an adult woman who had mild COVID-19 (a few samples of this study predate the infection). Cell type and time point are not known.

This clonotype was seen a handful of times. CDR3 DNA sequence: TGTGCCAGCCACAGGGGGCTCGGCACTGAAGCTTTCTTT. Protein: CASHRGLGTEAFF. The chain couples TRBV2 to TRBJ1-1, with TRBD1 identical over 9 bases. Germline-derived CDR1 and CDR2 are SNHLY and FYNNEI. The CDR3 consists of 13 residues. V shed 8 bases and J 4 bases; nucleotides not matched to a gene: 5.

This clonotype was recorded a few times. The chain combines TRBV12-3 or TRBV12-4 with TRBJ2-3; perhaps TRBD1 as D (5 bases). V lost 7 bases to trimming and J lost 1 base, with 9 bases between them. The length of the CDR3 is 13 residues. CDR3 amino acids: CASTQGGTDTQYF. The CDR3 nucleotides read TGTGCCAGCACCCAAGGGGGCACAGATACGCAGTATTTT.

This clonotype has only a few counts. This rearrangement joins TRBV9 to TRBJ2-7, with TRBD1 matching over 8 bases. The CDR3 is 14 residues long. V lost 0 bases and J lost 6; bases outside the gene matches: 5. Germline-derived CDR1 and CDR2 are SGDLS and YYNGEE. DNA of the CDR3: TGTGCCAGCAGCGTAGATTGGACAGGGACCGAGCAGTACTTC. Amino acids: CASSVDWTGTEQYF.

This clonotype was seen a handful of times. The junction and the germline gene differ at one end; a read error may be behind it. The CDR3 nucleotides are TGTGCTAGCAGCTTACAGCCGGGACTAGCTGTCGACGAGCAGTACTTC. Protein product: CASSLQPGLAVDEQYF. The V gene is TRBV7-7, the J gene TRBJ2-7; TRBD2 matches 9 bases. CDR1 is SSHAT and CDR2 is FNYEAQ in the germline V gene (reference sequence). There are 16 residues in the CDR3.

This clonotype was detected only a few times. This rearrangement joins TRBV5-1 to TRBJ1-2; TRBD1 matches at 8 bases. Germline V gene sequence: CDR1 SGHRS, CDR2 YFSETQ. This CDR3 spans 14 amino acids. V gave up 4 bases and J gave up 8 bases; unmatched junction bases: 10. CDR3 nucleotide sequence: TGCGCCAGCAGCGGAGACAGGGGTATGAGGGGCTACACCTTC. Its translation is CASSGDRGMRGYTF. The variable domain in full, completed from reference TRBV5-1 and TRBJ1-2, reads KAGVTQTPRYLIKTRGQQVTLSCSPISGHRSVSWYQQTPGQGLQFLFEYFSETQRNKGNFPGRFSGRQFSNSRSEMNVSTLELGDSALYLCASSGDRGMRGYTFGSGTRLTVV.

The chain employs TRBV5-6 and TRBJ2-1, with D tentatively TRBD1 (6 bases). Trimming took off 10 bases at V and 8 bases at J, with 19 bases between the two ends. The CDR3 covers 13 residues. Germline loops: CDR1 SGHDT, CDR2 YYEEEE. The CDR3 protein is CASRGRGSDEQFF. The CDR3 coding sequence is TGTGCCTCCCGGGGCAGGGGTTCGGATGAGCAGTTCTTC. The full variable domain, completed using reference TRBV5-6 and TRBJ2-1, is DAGVTQSPTHLIKTRGQQVTLRCSPKSGHDTVSWYQQALGQGPQFIFQYYEEEERQRGNFPDRFSGHQFPNYSSELNVNALLLGDSALYLCASRGRGSDEQFFGPGTRLTVL.

The CDR3 loop reads CASSPRRDTEAFF. The CDR3 DNA reads TGTGCCAGCAGCCCCCGGCGAGACACTGAAGCTTTCTTT. The V gene is TRBV7-2, the J gene TRBJ1-1; D gene uncertain. Per the germline V gene, CDR1 is SGHTA and CDR2 is FQGNSA. Trimming left V 5 bases short and J 3 bases short, with 10 bases between. The CDR3 covers 13 residues.

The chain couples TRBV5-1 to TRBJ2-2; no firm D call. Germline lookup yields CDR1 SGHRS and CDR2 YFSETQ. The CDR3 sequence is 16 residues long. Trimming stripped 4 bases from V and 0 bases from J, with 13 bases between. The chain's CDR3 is CASSDGPNANTGELFF. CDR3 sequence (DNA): TGCGCCAGCAGCGACGGACCCAACGCGAACACCGGGGAGCTGTTTTTT.

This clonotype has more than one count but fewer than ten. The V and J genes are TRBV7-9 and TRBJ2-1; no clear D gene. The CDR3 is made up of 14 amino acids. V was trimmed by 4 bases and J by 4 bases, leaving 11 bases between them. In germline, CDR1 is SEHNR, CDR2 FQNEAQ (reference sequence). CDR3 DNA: TGTGCCAGCAGCTCCCCACCCCTATACAATGAGCAGTTCTTC. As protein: CASSSPPLYNEQFF.

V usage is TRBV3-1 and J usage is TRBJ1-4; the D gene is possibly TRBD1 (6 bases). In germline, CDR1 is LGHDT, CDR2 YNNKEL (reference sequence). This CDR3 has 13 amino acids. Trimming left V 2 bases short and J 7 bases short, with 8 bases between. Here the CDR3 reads CASSQQGIEKLFF. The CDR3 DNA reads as TGTGCCAGCAGCCAACAGGGGATTGAAAAACTGTTTTTT.

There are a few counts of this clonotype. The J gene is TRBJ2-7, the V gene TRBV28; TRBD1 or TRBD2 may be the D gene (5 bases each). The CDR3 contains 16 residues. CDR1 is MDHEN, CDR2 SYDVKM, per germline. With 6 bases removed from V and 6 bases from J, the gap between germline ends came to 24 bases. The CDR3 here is CASSPPATGAGGEQYF. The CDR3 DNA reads TGTGCCAGCAGCCCTCCTGCGACCGGGGCCGGTGGCGAGCAGTACTTC.

CDR3 bases: TGCGCCAGCACCCGGGGAGGGGGCCGGTCCTACAATGAGCAGTTCTTC. It translates to CASTRGGGRSYNEQFF. This chain links TRBV5-1 with TRBJ2-1; D may be TRBD1 or TRBD2 (7 bases each). Trimming left V 6 bases short and J 1 base short, with 17 bases between. Germline V gives CDR1 SGHRS, CDR2 YFSETQ. This CDR3 has 16 amino acids.

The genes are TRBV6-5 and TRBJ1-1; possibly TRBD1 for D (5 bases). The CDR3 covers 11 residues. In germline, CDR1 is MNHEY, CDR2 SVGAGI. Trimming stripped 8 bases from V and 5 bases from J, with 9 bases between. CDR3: CASGGPTEAFF. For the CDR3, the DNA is TGTGCCAGCGGGGGACCGACTGAAGCTTTCTTT.

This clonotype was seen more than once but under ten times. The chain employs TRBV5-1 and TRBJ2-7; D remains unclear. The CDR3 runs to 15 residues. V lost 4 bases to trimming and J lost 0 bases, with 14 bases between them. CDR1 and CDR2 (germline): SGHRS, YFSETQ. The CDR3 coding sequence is TGCGCCAGCAGCCCGGGCCGGTTGACCTCCTACGAGCAGTACTTC. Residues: CASSPGRLTSYEQYF.

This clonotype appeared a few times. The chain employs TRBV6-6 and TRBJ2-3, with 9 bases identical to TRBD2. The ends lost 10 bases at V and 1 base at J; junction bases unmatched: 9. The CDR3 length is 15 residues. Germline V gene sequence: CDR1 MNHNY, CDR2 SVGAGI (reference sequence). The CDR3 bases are TGTGCCACTCTGAAATCTAGCGGGGGCACAGATACGCAGTATTTT. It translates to CATLKSSGGTDTQYF.

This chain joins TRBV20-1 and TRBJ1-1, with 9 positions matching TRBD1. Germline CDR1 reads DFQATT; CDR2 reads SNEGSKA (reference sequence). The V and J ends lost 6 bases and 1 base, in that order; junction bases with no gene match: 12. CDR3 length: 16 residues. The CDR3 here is CSAKVGTGSRNTEAFF. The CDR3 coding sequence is TGCAGTGCGAAAGTTGGGACAGGGTCGAGGAACACTGAAGCTTTCTTT.

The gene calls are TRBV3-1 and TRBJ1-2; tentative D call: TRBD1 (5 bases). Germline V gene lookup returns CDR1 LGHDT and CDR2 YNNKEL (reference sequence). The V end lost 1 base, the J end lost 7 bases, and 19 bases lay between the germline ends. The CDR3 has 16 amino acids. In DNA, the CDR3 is TGTGCCAGCAGCCAAGGGTCTACGGCAGGGTTCGGTGGCTACACCTTC. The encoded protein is CASSQGSTAGFGGYTF.

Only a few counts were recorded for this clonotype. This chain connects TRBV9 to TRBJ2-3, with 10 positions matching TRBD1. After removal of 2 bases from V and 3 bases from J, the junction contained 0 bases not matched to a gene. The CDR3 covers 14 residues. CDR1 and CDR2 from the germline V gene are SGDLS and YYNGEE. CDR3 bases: TGTGCCAGCAGCGTGGACAGGGGGACAGATACGCAGTATTTT. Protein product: CASSVDRGTDTQYF.

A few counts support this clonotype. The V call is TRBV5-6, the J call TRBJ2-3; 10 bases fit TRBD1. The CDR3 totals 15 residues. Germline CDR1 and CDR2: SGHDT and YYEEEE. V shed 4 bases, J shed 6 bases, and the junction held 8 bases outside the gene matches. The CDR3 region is CASSLPGQGLDTQYF. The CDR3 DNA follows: TGTGCCAGCAGCCTGCCGGGACAGGGGCTTGATACGCAGTATTTT.

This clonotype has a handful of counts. The CDR3 reads CSVEVSGRRNTEAFF. The CDR3, as DNA: TGCAGCGTTGAGGTCTCCGGCAGGAGGAACACTGAAGCTTTCTTT. V gene TRBV29-1 combines with J gene TRBJ1-1; D gene ambiguous. Germline V gives CDR1 SQVTM, CDR2 ANQGSEA. The V and J ends lost 3 bases and 1 base respectively, with 15 bases between them. This CDR3 spans 15 amino acids.

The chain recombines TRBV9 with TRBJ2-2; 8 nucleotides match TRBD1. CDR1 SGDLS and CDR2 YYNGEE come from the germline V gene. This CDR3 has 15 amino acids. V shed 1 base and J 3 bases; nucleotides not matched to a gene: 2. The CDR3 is CASSVTQGDTGELFF. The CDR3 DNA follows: TGTGCCAGCAGCGTAACACAGGGGGACACCGGGGAGCTGTTTTTT.

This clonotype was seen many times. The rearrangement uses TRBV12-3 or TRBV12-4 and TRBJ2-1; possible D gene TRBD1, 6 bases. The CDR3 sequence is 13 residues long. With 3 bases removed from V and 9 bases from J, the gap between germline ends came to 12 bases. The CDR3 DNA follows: TGTGCCAGCAGTTTTATACAGGGTCTTGAGCAGTTCTTC. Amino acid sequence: CASSFIQGLEQFF.

The CDR3 sequence: CASSFGRGAQETQYF. In DNA form, the CDR3 reads TGCGCCAGCAGCTTCGGCAGGGGAGCCCAAGAGACCCAGTACTTC. The rearrangement links TRBV5-1 to TRBJ2-5, with D possibly TRBD1 on 6 matching bases. The CDR3 covers 15 residues. The ends were cut back, 2 bases at V and 1 base at J, with 12 bases in the middle. Germline CDR1 SGHRS, CDR2 YFSETQ.

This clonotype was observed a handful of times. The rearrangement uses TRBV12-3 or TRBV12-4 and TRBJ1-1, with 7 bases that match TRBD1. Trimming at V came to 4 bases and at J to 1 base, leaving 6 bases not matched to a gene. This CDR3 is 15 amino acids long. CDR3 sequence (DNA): TGTGCCAGCAGTTCCCACAGGGGAGCGAACACTGAAGCTTTCTTT. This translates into CASSSHRGANTEAFF.

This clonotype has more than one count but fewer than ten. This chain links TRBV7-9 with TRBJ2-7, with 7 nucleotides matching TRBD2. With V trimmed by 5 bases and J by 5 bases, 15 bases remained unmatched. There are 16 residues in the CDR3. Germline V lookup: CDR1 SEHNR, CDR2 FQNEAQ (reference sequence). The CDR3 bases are TGTGCCAGCAGCAGATATAGCGGGCCCCTTGGGAACGAGCAGTACTTC. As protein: CASSRYSGPLGNEQYF.

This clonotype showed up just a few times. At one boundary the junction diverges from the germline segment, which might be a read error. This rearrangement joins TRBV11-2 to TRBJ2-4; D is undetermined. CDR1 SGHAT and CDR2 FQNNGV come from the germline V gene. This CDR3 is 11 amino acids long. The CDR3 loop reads CASSLEGICRF. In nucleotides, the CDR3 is TGTGCCAGCAGTTTGGAAGGAATCTGTAGGTTC.